Many counts were recorded for the clone carrying this T cell receptor (beta chain). This specimen comes from a study of T-cell reconstitution after alpha-beta-depleted transplantation in children. Unique molecular identifiers were built into the TCRbeta library. TCRdb reprocessed the PCR reads via MiXCR and lists one record per CDR3 protein. The sample includes about 270,000 distinct CDR3 sequences, about 10% of them seen just once. With 2 bases removed from V and 2 bases from J, the gap between germline ends came to 11 bases. The CDR3 extends over 15 amino acids. CDR1 SGHTA and CDR2 FQGTGA come from the germline V gene.

The sequences come from PBMCs from the stem cell graft donor, collected from the stem cell graft. The receptor comes from a human donor who donated a stem cell graft to a child with SCID. The chain is built from TRBV7-3 and TRBJ2-3, with D perhaps TRBD1 (7 bases). The CDR3 loop is CASSLQGGNTDTQYF. The CDR3 coding sequence is TGTGCCAGCAGCTTACAGGGGGGTAACACAGATACGCAGTATTTT.